This T cell receptor (beta chain) is from a study of T cells in pancreatic ductal adenocarcinoma. Study results and limitations: Comparisons of tumor and blood clonality may show falsely lower tumor diversity. Tumor samples had fewer productive templates and around 7.2-fold fewer unique clonotypes than blood. Results skew toward the minority of patients with early-stage disease.

Surgery without prior neoadjuvant therapy was the treatment of the selected pancreatic ductal adenocarcinoma patients. TCRdb's copy holds only in-frame clones and misses some; the assay was immunoSEQ multiplex PCR. The sample contains more than 8,500 clones, 60% to 80% of which appear only once. In regard to this clone: Its antigen is unknown.

Germline V gene data show CDR1 as MGHDK and CDR2 as SYGVNS. The CDR3 is 17 amino acids. Trimming took 7 bases from V and 3 from J; bases not matched to a gene: 13. The sequenced sample was pancreatic tumor tissue. This sequence originates from a human donor with pancreatic ductal adenocarcinoma. The rearrangement links TRBV25-1 to TRBJ2-2; TRBD1 matches at 8 bases. The CDR3 is CASTYYPGGVYTGELFF. CDR3 sequence (DNA): TGTGCCAGCACCTACTACCCAGGGGGCGTTTACACCGGGGAGCTGTTTTTT.